Below, 29 T cell receptor beta chains from the same sample are listed, as sequenced in a study of cytomegalovirus exposure and HLA in healthy donors. With 60 Vbeta and 13 Jbeta primers, the PCR was carried out. TCRdb keeps only in-frame clones here, not all; method: immunoSEQ multiplex PCR. Among about 180,000 clones, roughly 76% were seen once, and the ten largest hold roughly 4.9%. Sequencing input: PBMCs. The receptors stem from a woman aged 18-35 years in good health and CMV-seropositive.

The chain recombines TRBV7-3 with TRBJ1-1; a possible D gene is TRBD1 (6 bases). Germline CDR1 and CDR2: SGHTA and FQGTGA. The CDR3 covers 12 residues. The V end was cut by 6 bases, the J end by 8 bases, with 13 bases between. The CDR3 DNA follows: TGTGCCAGCAGACCCTACGACAGGGAAGCTTTCTTT. This gives the protein CASRPYDREAFF. Using reference TRBV7-3 and TRBJ1-1 for the parts outside the CDR3, the full variable domain is GAGVSQTPSNKVTEKGKYVELRCDPISGHTALYWYRQSLGQGPEFLIYFQGTGAADDSGLPNDRFFAVRPEGSVSTLKIQRTERGDSAVYLCASRPYDREAFFGQGTRLTVV.

The chain is built from TRBV29-1 and TRBJ2-5; tentatively, D is TRBD1 (6 bases). The CDR3 runs to 19 residues. V lost 2 bases, J lost 4 bases, and 29 bases lay in between. Per germline, CDR1 SQVTM and CDR2 ANQGSEA. The CDR3, as DNA: TGCAGCGTTGAATTAGGACAGTCATCAGGGGCCGGCTGGGGAGAGACCCAGTACTTC. Translating gives CSVELGQSSGAGWGETQYF.

The V and J genes are TRBV5-6 and TRBJ1-2; the D gene is possibly TRBD1 (5 bases). V lost 0 bases, J lost 5 bases, and 11 bases lay in between. Germline V gene sequence: CDR1 SGHDT, CDR2 YYEEEE. CDR3 length: 14 residues. DNA of the CDR3: TGTGCCAGCAGCTTGGCCGTTAGGGGATATGGCTACACCTTC. It is translated as CASSLAVRGYGYTF.

The V and J genes are TRBV28 and TRBJ2-3; a possible D gene is TRBD1 (5 bases). The CDR3 loop spans 16 amino acids. The germline gives CDR1 MDHEN, CDR2 SYDVKM. V lost 5 bases to trimming and J lost 4 bases, with 19 bases between them. This CDR3 reads CASSPTLGATADTQYF. Here the CDR3 DNA reads TGTGCCAGCAGTCCGACCCTAGGGGCCACGGCAGATACGCAGTATTTT.

The chain is built from TRBV21-1 and TRBJ1-1. TRBV21-1 is described as a pseudogene. The CDR3 spans 13 residues. DNA for the CDR3: TGTGCGGAGGGGCAGGGAGGGCTCACTGAAGCTTTCTTT. Translated: CAEGQGGLTEAFF.

V usage is TRBV7-9 and J usage is TRBJ1-4; 9 nucleotides line up with TRBD1. The CDR3 has 15 residues. Germline V CDR1 and CDR2: SEHNR, FQNEAQ (reference sequence). The V gene end was trimmed by 5 bases and the J gene end by 7 bases; junction bases not matched to a gene: 8. The CDR3 protein is CASSNNRGRVEKLFF. CDR3 DNA sequence: TGTGCCAGCAGCAACAACAGGGGGCGAGTTGAAAAACTGTTTTTT.

This clone was seen a handful of times. J is TRBJ2-7 and V is TRBV6-1; D is perhaps TRBD1 (6 bases). Germline values: CDR1 MNHNS, CDR2 SASEGT. V lost 4 bases and J lost 5, with 21 bases in between. This CDR3 comprises 16 residues. The CDR3 reads CASSVSQGSSGDEQYF. The DNA for the CDR3 is TGTGCCAGCAGTGTATCCCAGGGGAGCAGTGGTGACGAGCAGTACTTC.

V gene TRBV6-4 combines with J gene TRBJ2-5; TRBD2 matches 10 bases. The CDR3 extends over 16 amino acids. CDR1 and CDR2 from the germline V gene are MRHNA and SNTAGT. Trimming cost V 6 bases and J 5 bases; bases outside gene matches: 12. CDR3 sequence (DNA): TGTGCCAGCAGCAAGGGCCTAGCGGGGGATGGGGAGACCCAGTACTTC. This codes for CASSKGLAGDGETQYF.

The rearrangement uses TRBV2 and TRBJ1-1; no reliable D call. Germline V CDR1 and CDR2: SNHLY, FYNNEI. The V gene lost 1 base and the J gene lost 6 bases, with 12 bases spanning the gap. There are 14 residues in the CDR3. CDR3 coding DNA: TGTGCCAGCAGTGAAGGTCAGTTAGCCGCTGAAGCTTTCTTT. This codes for CASSEGQLAAEAFF.

The genes are TRBV9 and TRBJ2-7; weak D call: TRBD2 (5 bases). Trimming took 1 base from V and 6 from J, leaving 20 bases between them. The germline V gene encodes CDR1 SGDLS and CDR2 YYNGEE. This CDR3 has 16 residues. The CDR3 coding sequence is TGTGCCAGCAGCGTATCACGGGGAGCGAGCTTCGCCGAGCAGTACTTC. Protein sequence: CASSVSRGASFAEQYF.

The chain is built from TRBV2 and TRBJ1-5; no reliable D call. Trimming stripped 2 bases from V and 9 bases from J, with 14 bases between. CDR3 size: 14 residues. The V gene's germline CDR1 is SNHLY and CDR2 FYNNEI. The CDR3 DNA follows: TGTGCCAGCAGTGAACGGAGAGGGAGCTGGCCCCAGCATTTT. It encodes CASSERRGSWPQHF.

CDR3 sequence (DNA): TGTGCCAGCAGCTTAGATTGGGGGGGCGCCGCCGGGGAGCTGTTTTTT. Translating gives CASSLDWGGAAGELFF. This chain uses TRBV11-3 with TRBJ2-2, with D perhaps TRBD2 (7 bases). The CDR3 loop spans 16 amino acids. The V and J ends lost 0 bases and 6 bases respectively, with 14 bases between them. CDR1 and CDR2 (germline): SGHNT, YENEEA.

In regard to this clone: Mismatch with germline at one junction end may stem from a read error. The chain joins TRBV7-6 to TRBJ2-6, with a possible D match to TRBD1 (5 bases). Germline V gene sequence: CDR1 SGHVS, CDR2 FNYEAQ. This CDR3 has 13 residues. Here the CDR3 DNA reads TGTGCCAGCAGCTTCTCTGGGGCCAACGGCCTGACTTTC. As protein: CASSFSGANGLTF.

The J gene is TRBJ2-1, the V gene TRBV7-9; D call uncertain. Germline V gene sequence: CDR1 SEHNR, CDR2 FQNEAQ (reference sequence). Between the trimmed V and J ends, which lost 1 base and 3 bases, there was a span of 4 bases. The CDR3 covers 13 residues. The CDR3 region has the DNA TGTGCCAGCAGCTTAGATAGCTACAATGAGCAGTTCTTC. It yields the protein CASSLDSYNEQFF.

The V call is TRBV11-1, the J call TRBJ2-1; 7 bases fit TRBD1. With V trimmed by 5 bases and J by 3 bases, 10 bases remained unmatched. The germline V gene encodes CDR1 SGHAT and CDR2 FQDESV (reference sequence). The CDR3 totals 16 residues. The CDR3 reads CASSPPDRADYNEQFF. CDR3 coding DNA: TGTGCCAGCAGCCCCCCCGACAGGGCCGACTACAATGAGCAGTTCTTC.

V and J are TRBV4-1 and TRBJ1-1; D ambiguous. Per germline, CDR1 MGHRA and CDR2 YSYEKL. The V gene lost 2 bases and the J gene lost 4 bases, with 8 bases spanning the gap. The CDR3 runs 13 residues. CDR3 nucleotides: TGCGCCAGCAGCCAACGAGATGGCACTGAAGCTTTCTTT. It yields the protein CASSQRDGTEAFF.

This clone was observed a single time. CDR3 DNA: TGTGCCAGCGCTTTGTCGGGGGACGGCAATCAGCCCCAGCATTTT. Translation: CASALSGDGNQPQHF. This chain uses TRBV5-8 with TRBJ1-5, with D possibly being TRBD1 (5 bases). The V end was cut by 7 bases, the J end by 2 bases, with 16 bases between. The CDR3 totals 15 residues. Germline V CDR1 and CDR2: SGHTS, YDEGEE.

The chain joins TRBV7-2 to TRBJ2-2; weak D call: TRBD2 (6 bases). From germline, CDR1 is SGHTA and CDR2 FQGNSA. CDR3 size: 15 residues. V lost 5 bases and J 6 bases, leaving 16 bases between the germline ends. CDR3 region: CASSTTGGVAGELFF. In nucleotides, the CDR3 is TGTGCCAGCAGCACCACGGGCGGGGTAGCCGGGGAGCTGTTTTTT.

This rearrangement joins TRBV5-1 to TRBJ2-2, with D possibly being TRBD1 (6 bases). CDR1 SGHRS and CDR2 YFSETQ come from the germline V gene. Trimming pared 4 bases from V and 1 base from J, leaving 11 bases between. This CDR3 is built from 15 residues. CDR3 sequence: CASSPGQLNTGELFF. The CDR3 region has the DNA TGCGCCAGCAGCCCCGGACAGTTGAACACCGGGGAGCTGTTTTTT.

The CDR3 DNA is TGTGCCAGCAGTTTTGGACAGTCCCATCAGCCCCAGCATTTT. This gives the protein CASSFGQSHQPQHF. The gene calls are TRBV28 and TRBJ1-5, with D perhaps matching TRBD1 (6 bases). The CDR3 totals 14 residues. V gave up 3 bases and J gave up 5 bases, with 11 bases separating them. Germline loops: CDR1 MDHEN, CDR2 SYDVKM.

This clone was found once. J is TRBJ1-2 and V is TRBV7-2, with a possible D match to TRBD1 (5 bases). Germline CDR1 reads SGHTA; CDR2 reads FQGNSA. This CDR3 region has 14 residues. The V and J ends lost 5 bases and 8 bases respectively, with 18 bases between them. CDR3 amino acids: CASSPGDSTLGYTF. The CDR3 nucleotides read TGTGCCAGCAGCCCGGGGGACTCTACTTTGGGCTACACCTTC.

The chain couples TRBV11-2 to TRBJ1-1; D call uncertain. CDR1 and CDR2 from the germline V gene are SGHAT and FQNNGV. V lost 2 bases and J 3 bases, leaving 7 bases between the germline ends. The CDR3 sequence is 13 residues long. CDR3 residues: CASSLSSDTEAFF. In DNA, the CDR3 is TGTGCCAGCAGCTTATCCAGTGACACTGAAGCTTTCTTT.

The chain's CDR3 is CASSWTPLAGGDTQYF. The CDR3, as DNA: TGTGCCAGTAGTTGGACTCCTCTAGCGGGGGGAGATACGCAGTATTTT. J is TRBJ2-3 and V is TRBV19, with TRBD2 identical over 11 bases. With V trimmed by 5 bases and J by 5 bases, 9 bases remained unmatched. The germline gives CDR1 LNHDA, CDR2 SQIVND (reference sequence). The CDR3 loop spans 16 amino acids.

This rearrangement joins TRBV6-6 to TRBJ2-5, with D tentatively TRBD1 (6 bases). V lost 0 bases to trimming and J lost 2 bases, with 13 bases between them. The CDR3 is 16 residues long. CDR1 is MNHNY, CDR2 SVGAGI, per germline (reference sequence). The CDR3: CASSYSSGQSQETQYF. CDR3 sequence (DNA): TGTGCCAGCAGTTACTCGTCGGGACAATCTCAAGAGACCCAGTACTTC.

This chain's CDR3 is CASSYLSPGGKGEQFF. Here the CDR3 DNA reads TGTGCCAGCAGTTACTTATCCCCTGGGGGCAAGGGTGAGCAGTTCTTC. The chain has TRBV6-6 and TRBJ2-1, with D possibly TRBD1 on 6 matching bases. The CDR3 covers 16 residues. V was pared by 1 base and J by 9 bases, with 19 bases between. The germline V gene has CDR1 MNHNY and CDR2 SVGAGI (reference sequence).

This clone occurred once. The chain links TRBV9 to TRBJ2-1, with TRBD1 matching over 7 bases. V gave up 2 bases and J gave up 8 bases; unmatched junction bases: 13. Germline V gene data show CDR1 as SGDLS and CDR2 as YYNGEE. CDR3 length: 16 amino acids. The DNA for the CDR3 is TGTGCCAGCAGCGTCAGACAGGGCAGGTTTGTAGATGAGCAGTTCTTC. It is translated as CASSVRQGRFVDEQFF.

Remarks on this clone: A junction boundary mismatches the germline segment, possibly from a read error. The chain links TRBV5-1 to TRBJ2-4; 9 bases map to TRBD2. The CDR3 consists of 14 residues. The germline V gene encodes CDR1 SGHRS and CDR2 YFSETQ. The CDR3 DNA is TGCGCCAGCAGTTTGGGACTAGCTAAAAACATTCAGTACTTC. Protein sequence: CASSLGLAKNIQYF.

The chain joins TRBV7-9 to TRBJ2-5; D perhaps matches TRBD2 (6 bases). Trimming took off 0 bases at V and 4 bases at J, with 15 bases between the two ends. Germline V CDR1 and CDR2: SEHNR, FQNEAQ (reference sequence). The CDR3 is made up of 16 amino acids. This chain's CDR3 is CASSLALNGGGETQYF. Here the CDR3 DNA reads TGTGCCAGCAGCTTAGCGCTCAACGGGGGTGGAGAGACCCAGTACTTC.

This chain uses TRBV19 with TRBJ2-5, with 7 bases fitting TRBD1. Germline V gene data show CDR1 as LNHDA and CDR2 as SQIVND (reference sequence). V dropped 3 bases and J dropped 2; count of bases not matched to a gene: 12. The CDR3 consists of 17 residues. The CDR3 DNA follows: TGTGCCAGTAGTATTAATACGATGCTGGGACAGCAAGAGACCCAGTACTTC. This translates into CASSINTMLGQQETQYF.